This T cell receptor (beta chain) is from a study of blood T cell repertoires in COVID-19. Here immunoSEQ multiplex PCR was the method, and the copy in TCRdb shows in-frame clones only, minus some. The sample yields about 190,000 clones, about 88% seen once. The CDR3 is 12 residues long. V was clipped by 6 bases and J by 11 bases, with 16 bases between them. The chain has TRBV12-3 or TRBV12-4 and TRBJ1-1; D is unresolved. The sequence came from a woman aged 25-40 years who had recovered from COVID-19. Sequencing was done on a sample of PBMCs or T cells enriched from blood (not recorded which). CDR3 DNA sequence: TGTGCCAGCAGCCTTACCGCCCGAGAGGCTTTCTTT. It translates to CASSLTAREAFF.